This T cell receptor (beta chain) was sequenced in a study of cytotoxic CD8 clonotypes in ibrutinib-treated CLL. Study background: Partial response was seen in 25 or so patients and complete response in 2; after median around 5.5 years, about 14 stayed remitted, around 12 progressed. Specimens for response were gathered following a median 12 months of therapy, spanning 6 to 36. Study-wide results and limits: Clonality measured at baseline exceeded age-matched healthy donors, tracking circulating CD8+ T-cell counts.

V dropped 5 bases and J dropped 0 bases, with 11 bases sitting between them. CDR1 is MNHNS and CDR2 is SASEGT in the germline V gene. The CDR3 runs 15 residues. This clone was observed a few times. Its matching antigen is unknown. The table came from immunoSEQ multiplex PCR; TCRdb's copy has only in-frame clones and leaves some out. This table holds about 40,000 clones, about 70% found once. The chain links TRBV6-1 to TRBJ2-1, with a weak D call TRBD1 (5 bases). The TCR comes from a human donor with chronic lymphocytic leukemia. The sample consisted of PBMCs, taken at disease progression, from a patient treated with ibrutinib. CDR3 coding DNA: TGTGCCAGCAGTAGGGGCCACGGCTCCTACAATGAGCAGTTCTTC. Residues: CASSRGHGSYNEQFF.